This T cell receptor (beta chain) derives from a study of blood T cell repertoires in COVID-19. CDR1 and CDR2 (germline): SGHTS, YDEGEE. This CDR3 contains 13 residues. Trimming pared 4 bases from V and 5 bases from J, leaving 9 bases between. Generated by immunoSEQ multiplex PCR, the TCRdb table keeps only in-frame clones and is missing some. The data contain about 440,000 clones, around 89% of them singletons. Sequenced input: peripheral blood. The J gene is TRBJ1-4, the V gene TRBV5-8, with D unclear. The source is a woman aged 25 to 39 with acute or convalescent COVID-19. CDR3 region: CASSIRVNEKLFF. CDR3 sequence (DNA): TGTGCCAGCAGCATTAGAGTAAATGAAAAACTGTTTTTT.